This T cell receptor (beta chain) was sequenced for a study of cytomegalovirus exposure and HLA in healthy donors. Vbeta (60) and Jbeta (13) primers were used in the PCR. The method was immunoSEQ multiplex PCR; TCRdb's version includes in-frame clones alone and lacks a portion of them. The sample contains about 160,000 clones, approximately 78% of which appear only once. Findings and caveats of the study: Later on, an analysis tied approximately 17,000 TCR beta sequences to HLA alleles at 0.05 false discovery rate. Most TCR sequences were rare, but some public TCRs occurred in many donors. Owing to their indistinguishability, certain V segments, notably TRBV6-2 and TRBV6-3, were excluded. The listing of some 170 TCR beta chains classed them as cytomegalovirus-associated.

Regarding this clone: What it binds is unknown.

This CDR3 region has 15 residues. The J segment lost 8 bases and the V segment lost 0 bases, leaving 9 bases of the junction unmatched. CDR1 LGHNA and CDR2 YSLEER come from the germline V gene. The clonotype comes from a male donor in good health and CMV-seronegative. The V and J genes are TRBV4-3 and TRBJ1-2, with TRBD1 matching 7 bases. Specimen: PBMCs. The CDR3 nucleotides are TGCGCCAGCAGCCAAGATATGGAGGGGGCGGGAGGCTACACCTTC. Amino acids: CASSQDMEGAGGYTF.